The next 12 T cell receptor beta chains were all read from a single sample in a study of blood T cell repertoires in COVID-19. Profiled with immunoSEQ multiplex PCR; TCRdb holds only in-frame clones, not every one. The sample lists some 200,000 clones; 80% were seen once. The sample was PBMCs or T cells enriched from blood (not recorded which). The receptors derive from a middle-aged woman with acute COVID-19.

This chain connects TRBV2 to TRBJ2-7, with 11 bases matching TRBD2. The trim removed 5 bases at V and 5 bases at J, leaving 5 bases unmatched. This CDR3 is built from 14 residues. Germline V gene lookup returns CDR1 SNHLY and CDR2 FYNNEI. CDR3 coding DNA: TGTGCCAGCAGTAGACTAGCGGGGATCCACGAGCAGTACTTC. Its translation: CASSRLAGIHEQYF.

J is TRBJ2-7 and V is TRBV5-1, with TRBD1 matching 7 bases. The CDR3 sequence is 15 residues long. CDR1 and CDR2 from the germline V gene are SGHRS and YFSETQ. V lost 0 bases to trimming and J lost 4 bases; unmatched junction nucleotides: 7. The CDR3 region is CASSLAGTAQYEQYF. The CDR3 nucleotides read TGCGCCAGCAGCTTGGCCGGGACAGCTCAGTACGAGCAGTACTTC. Full variable domain (missing parts from reference TRBV5-1 and TRBJ2-7): KAGVTQTPRYLIKTRGQQVTLSCSPISGHRSVSWYQQTPGQGLQFLFEYFSETQRNKGNFPGRFSGRQFSNSRSEMNVSTLELGDSALYLCASSLAGTAQYEQYFGPGTRLTVT.

The J gene is TRBJ1-6, the V gene TRBV7-2; 9 bases map to TRBD1. The CDR3 loop spans 15 amino acids. The V and J ends lost 5 bases and 10 bases, in that order; junction bases with no gene match: 9. Germline V gene lookup returns CDR1 SGHTA and CDR2 FQGNSA. The CDR3 reads CASSTRDRVGSPLHF. The DNA for the CDR3 is TGTGCCAGCAGCACCCGGGACAGGGTTGGATCACCCCTCCACTTT.

This clone was observed once. The gene calls are TRBV28 and TRBJ2-1; possible D gene TRBD1, 5 bases. The CDR3 is made up of 12 amino acids. From germline, CDR1 is MDHEN and CDR2 SYDVKM. V lost 7 bases and J 9 bases, leaving 13 bases between the germline ends. CDR3 sequence reads: CASTLRGPEQFF. CDR3 in DNA: TGTGCCAGCACTCTTAGGGGTCCTGAGCAGTTCTTC.

The V and J genes are TRBV28 and TRBJ2-7; possible D gene TRBD1, 6 bases. CDR1 is MDHEN, CDR2 SYDVKM, per germline. CDR3 length equals 14 residues. Trimming left V 1 base short and J 6 bases short, with 13 bases between. CDR3 in amino acids: CASSLYRAASEQYF. CDR3 in DNA: TGTGCCAGCAGTTTATACAGGGCGGCGAGCGAGCAGTACTTC.

The chain links TRBV25-1 to TRBJ1-6; 10 nucleotides align to TRBD1. Germline lookup yields CDR1 MGHDK and CDR2 SYGVNS. The CDR3 is 15 amino acids. Germline trimming cut 5 bases from V and 9 bases from J; bases unmatched to any gene: 7. The CDR3 DNA follows: TGTGCCAGCAGTCCACCGACAGGGGGCATTTCACCCCTCCACTTT. Amino acid sequence: CASSPPTGGISPLHF.

The chain joins TRBV7-9 to TRBJ2-2; D gene uncertain. Germline values: CDR1 SEHNR, CDR2 FQNEAQ (reference sequence). V lost 7 bases and J 0 bases, leaving 9 bases between the germline ends. The CDR3 loop spans 14 amino acids. The CDR3 spells CASTDTANTGELFF. CDR3 nucleotides: TGTGCCAGCACCGACACCGCGAACACCGGGGAGCTGTTTTTT.

This clone is judged medium-sized. The chain uses TRBV18 and TRBJ2-1, with 10 bases aligning to TRBD1. J was trimmed by 6 bases and V by 3 bases; bases with no gene match: 5. Germline assignment: CDR1 KGHSH and CDR2 LQKENI. This CDR3 is built from 15 residues. This CDR3 is CASSPSGQGINEQFF. In nucleotides, the CDR3 is TGTGCCAGCTCACCTTCGGGACAGGGGATCAATGAGCAGTTCTTC.

The chain couples TRBV12-5 to TRBJ2-6; TRBD1 agrees at 7 bases. Looked up from germline, CDR1 is LGHNT and CDR2 is FRNRAP. After removal of 6 bases from V and 2 bases from J, the junction contained 1 base not matched to a gene. CDR3 length: 14 amino acids. CDR3 region: CASGTGTGANVLTF. The DNA for the CDR3 is TGTGCTAGTGGGACAGGGACTGGGGCCAACGTCCTGACTTTC.

The rearrangement joins TRBV30 to TRBJ1-1; D gene ambiguous. The CDR3 is made up of 15 amino acids. Trimming took 5 bases from V and 4 from J, leaving 20 bases between them. The germline gives CDR1 GTSNPN, CDR2 SVGIG (reference sequence). The CDR3 DNA is TGTGCCTGGCATAACCCCGGACTCGGAGGCACTGAAGCTTTCTTT. It codes for CAWHNPGLGGTEAFF.

The chain recombines TRBV5-8 with TRBJ1-6; D is ambiguous. V was clipped by 6 bases and J by 7 bases, with 14 bases between them. This CDR3 is built from 14 residues. Germline CDR1 SGHTS, CDR2 YDEGEE. The CDR3 loop reads CASKVLAANSPLHF. The CDR3 region has the DNA TGTGCCAGCAAGGTCCTCGCGGCGAATTCACCCCTCCACTTT.

V and J are TRBV7-9 and TRBJ1-2, with 8 bases identical to TRBD1. Trimming removed 5 bases from V and 7 bases from J; junction bases left unmatched: 6. Germline V gives CDR1 SEHNR, CDR2 FQNEAQ (reference sequence). The CDR3 extends over 13 amino acids. CDR3 sequence reads: CASSMDRDGGYTF. The DNA for the CDR3 is TGTGCCAGCAGCATGGACAGGGACGGTGGCTACACCTTC.